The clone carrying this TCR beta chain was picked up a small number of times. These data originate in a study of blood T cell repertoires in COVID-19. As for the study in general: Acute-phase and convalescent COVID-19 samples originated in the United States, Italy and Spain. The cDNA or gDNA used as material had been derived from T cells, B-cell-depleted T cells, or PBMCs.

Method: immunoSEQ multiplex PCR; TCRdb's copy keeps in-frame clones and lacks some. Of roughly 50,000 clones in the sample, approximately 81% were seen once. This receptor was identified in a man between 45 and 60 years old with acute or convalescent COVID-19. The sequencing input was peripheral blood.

CDR3 amino acids: CAISEWASDYNEQFF. The CDR3 coding sequence is TGTGCCATCAGTGAGTGGGCTAGCGACTACAATGAGCAGTTCTTC. J is TRBJ2-1 and V is TRBV10-3, with D tentatively TRBD2 (6 bases). V was shortened by 1 base and J by 3 bases, with 10 bases between the two germline ends. The length of the CDR3 is 15 residues. The germline CDR1 and CDR2 sequences are ENHRY and SYGVKD.